This T cell receptor beta chain was sequenced during a study of T-cell reconstitution after alpha-beta-depleted transplantation in children. General observations from the study: T-cell counts and diversity at one year following transplant were attributed mainly to newly produced T cells. Surviving recipient T cells and thymic progenitors underlay high day-60 TCRbeta diversity in some patients. Two months or so post-transplant, alpha-beta T cells reportedly derived from several hundred expanded graft clones.

Details on this clonotype: Its specificity is not known.

Germline V gene sequence: CDR1 MNHEY, CDR2 SMNVEV (reference sequence). The CDR3 consists of 13 residues. The V and J ends lost 6 bases and 6 bases respectively, with 12 bases between them. Unique molecular identifiers were built into the TCRbeta library. TCRdb re-called the PCR reads through MiXCR, storing one row per CDR3 protein. The sample carries hundreds of thousands of distinct CDR3 sequences, around 13% recorded once. J is TRBJ1-5 and V is TRBV27, with D perhaps matching TRBD1 (5 bases). The starting material was PBMCs, obtained before TCRalphabeta/CD19-depleted stem cell transplant. The receptor was derived from a girl between 2 and 10 years old with congenital amegakaryocytic thrombocytopenia, due to receive a stem cell transplant. CDR3 coding DNA: TGTGCCAGCAGCGTGCGGGGGGTTCAGCCCCAGCATTTT. As protein: CASSVRGVQPQHF.